This T cell receptor (beta chain) was captured by sequencing in a study of cytomegalovirus exposure and HLA in healthy donors. Turning to the study itself: A prior study identified just under 120 million unique TCR beta sequences from about 179 million T cells.

With respect to this clone: What it binds is unknown. The sample carries other DNA sequences with the same CDR3.

Study-wide results and limits: In presence/absence analyses, roughly uniform sequencing depth across donors was assumed.

Primers: 60 Vbeta forward and 13 Jbeta reverse. As processed by the authors: Unique TCR beta chains totaled some 80 million in a later count, with approximately 11 million of them shared. Some clones are missing from TCRdb's copy, which holds only in-frame ones; the method was immunoSEQ multiplex PCR. That table furnishes V, J and clone size, whereas the DNA furnished D and trimming. The ten top clones account for 2.5% to 3.5%, within a sample of 40,000 or so clones. The clonotype originates from a woman aged 25 to 39 in good health and CMV-seropositive. Sequences were obtained from PBMCs.

CDR3 sequence: CASIREGTNEKLFF. The CDR3 bases are TGTGCCAGCATCAGGGAGGGAACTAATGAAAAACTGTTTTTT. V is TRBV6-1 and J is TRBJ1-4; D is possibly TRBD1 (5 bases). V lost 7 bases and J lost 1, with 10 bases in between. Germline CDR1 reads MNHNS; CDR2 reads SASEGT. The CDR3 contains 14 residues.